The 19 T cell receptor beta chains reported below all come from one sample, sequenced in a study of CD8+ T cells in alopecia areata. RNA extraction was followed by reverse transcription into cDNA, which acted as the sequencing template. Libraries were prepared by immunoSEQ multiplex PCR; TCRdb keeps only in-frame clonotypes and omits some of them. The top ten clones hold less than 20% of a sample with roughly 150,000 clones, roughly 54% of them seen once. Treatment meaning: oral pan-JAK inhibitor, 5-10 mg twice daily. The sample consisted of CD8+ T cells sorted from blood, taken at week 4, from a patient treated with tofacitinib. These receptors were taken from a human donor with alopecia areata.

The CDR3 region is CASSPDRFPFNEQFF. The CDR3 coding sequence is TGTGCCAGCAGCCCGGACAGATTCCCATTCAATGAGCAGTTCTTC. The rearrangement links TRBV6-5 to TRBJ2-1; a possible D gene is TRBD1 (6 bases). From germline, CDR1 is MNHEY and CDR2 SVGAGI. CDR3 size: 15 residues. V was cut by 6 bases and J by 6 bases, with 18 bases left in between.

The chain joins TRBV11-2 to TRBJ2-3; unclear D gene. CDR3 size: 16 residues. With 1 base removed from V and 0 bases from J, the gap between germline ends came to 11 bases. Germline V CDR1 and CDR2: SGHAT, FQNNGV. The CDR3 spells CASSLASSPSTDTQYF. The CDR3, as DNA: TGTGCCAGCAGCTTAGCCTCCAGTCCTAGCACAGATACGCAGTATTTT. The complete variable domain, with remaining parts taken from reference TRBV11-2 and TRBJ2-3, reads EAGVAQSPRYKIIEKRQSVAFWCNPISGHATLYWYQQILGQGPKLLIQFQNNGVVDDSQLPKDRFSAERLKGVDSTLKIQPAKLEDSAVYLCASSLASSPSTDTQYFGPGTRLTVL.

The gene calls are TRBV2 and TRBJ2-1; 7 bases agree with TRBD1. The ends lost 10 bases at V and 9 bases at J; junction bases unmatched: 9. Per germline, CDR1 SNHLY and CDR2 FYNNEI. There are 12 residues in the CDR3. The CDR3 coding sequence is TGTGCCACCTATACAGGGGACATTGAGCAGTTCTTC. It specifies CATYTGDIEQFF.

This clone was observed once. V usage is TRBV30 and J usage is TRBJ2-7, with D possibly matching TRBD2 (5 bases). Deletions cut 4 bases from V and 2 bases from J, with 9 bases between. The length of the CDR3 is 12 residues. Per germline, CDR1 GTSNPN and CDR2 SVGIG (reference sequence). The CDR3 nucleotides are TGTGCCTGGACGGGAATGACCTACGAGCAGTACTTC. Protein: CAWTGMTYEQYF.

This chain uses TRBV27 with TRBJ2-1; D is tentatively TRBD1 or TRBD2 (5 bases each). Germline-derived CDR1 and CDR2 are MNHEY and SMNVEV (reference sequence). The CDR3 is made up of 11 amino acids. V shed 10 bases and J shed 7 bases, with 11 bases lying between them. The CDR3 DNA reads as TGTGCCATCTTATGGGGGAATGAGCAGTTCTTC. It yields the protein CAILWGNEQFF.

This clone appeared a few times. The chain combines TRBV6-5 with TRBJ2-7, with 8 bases that match TRBD2. Trimming at V came to 11 bases and at J to 5 bases, leaving 11 bases not matched to a gene. The CDR3 has 13 amino acids. The germline V gene has CDR1 MNHEY and CDR2 SVGAGI. The CDR3 DNA reads as TGTGCCTCGGGGGGGTCCGGGTACGACGAGCAGTACTTC. Protein: CASGGSGYDEQYF.

This chain links TRBV5-1 with TRBJ2-7; tentative D call: TRBD1 (7 bases). CDR1 SGHRS and CDR2 YFSETQ come from the germline V gene. Trimming stripped 3 bases from V and 5 bases from J, with 21 bases between. The CDR3 sequence is 16 residues long. The CDR3 loop reads CASSSGQFPKRDEQYF. Here the CDR3 DNA reads TGCGCCAGCAGCTCGGGACAGTTCCCTAAGCGGGACGAGCAGTACTTC. Based on the CDR3 plus reference TRBV5-1 and TRBJ2-7, the full variable domain is KAGVTQTPRYLIKTRGQQVTLSCSPISGHRSVSWYQQTPGQGLQFLFEYFSETQRNKGNFPGRFSGRQFSNSRSEMNVSTLELGDSALYLCASSSGQFPKRDEQYFGPGTRLTVT.

V usage is TRBV6-5 and J usage is TRBJ2-1; no clear D gene. V lost 0 bases to trimming and J lost 4 bases, with 7 bases between them. Germline V CDR1 and CDR2: MNHEY, SVGAGI. This CDR3 comprises 14 residues. The CDR3 DNA reads as TGTGCCAGCAGTTACTCTAACACTTACAATGAGCAGTTCTTC. This sequence encodes CASSYSNTYNEQFF.

This chain uses TRBV7-9 with TRBJ2-1; D gene uncertain. Trimming removed 5 bases at V and 2 bases at J, with 16 bases between. This CDR3 comprises 16 residues. Per germline, CDR1 SEHNR and CDR2 FQNEAQ (reference sequence). CDR3 region: CASSARTLNTYNEQFF. The CDR3 DNA follows: TGTGCCAGCAGCGCCCGGACGCTGAACACCTACAATGAGCAGTTCTTC.

This clone was counted at least ten times. V usage is TRBV20-1 and J usage is TRBJ1-1; no clear D. The CDR3 runs to 11 residues. Germline CDR1 and CDR2: DFQATT and SNEGSKA (reference sequence). V lost 6 bases, J lost 5 bases, and 10 bases lay in between. CDR3: CSAGPETEAFF. CDR3 nucleotide sequence: TGCAGTGCCGGCCCAGAGACTGAAGCTTTCTTT.

This clone was detected a few times. In the same sample, other DNA sequences code for this CDR3. V is TRBV6-5 and J is TRBJ2-5, with 11 bases aligning to TRBD2. Germline V gives CDR1 MNHEY, CDR2 SVGAGI. This CDR3 is 16 amino acids long. V dropped 0 bases and J dropped 1; count of bases not matched to a gene: 1. The CDR3 coding sequence is TGTGCCAGCAGTTACTCCGGGACTAGCGGCCAAGAGACCCAGTACTTC. Encoded protein: CASSYSGTSGQETQYF.

This clone was picked up a small number of times. The CDR3 is CASSRLAGTYEQYF. CDR3 nucleotide sequence: TGTGCCAGCAGCCGACTAGCGGGAACCTACGAGCAGTACTTC. The rearrangement links TRBV13 to TRBJ2-7, with 11 bases identical to TRBD2. CDR1 is PRHDT and CDR2 is FYEKMQ in the germline V gene (reference sequence). Germline trimming cut 5 bases from V and 2 bases from J; bases unmatched to any gene: 2. The CDR3 has 14 residues.

This rearrangement joins TRBV29-1 to TRBJ2-7; TRBD1 agrees at 10 bases. This CDR3 has 14 amino acids. V shed 4 bases, J shed 9 bases, and the junction held 12 bases outside the gene matches. Germline V gene data show CDR1 as SQVTM and CDR2 as ANQGSEA. CDR3 loop: CSVAGTGASKGQYF. The CDR3 DNA reads TGCAGCGTTGCCGGGACAGGGGCCTCCAAAGGGCAGTACTTC.

This chain joins TRBV29-1 and TRBJ2-7; 10 bases match TRBD1. Looked up from germline, CDR1 is SQVTM and CDR2 is ANQGSEA. Trimming at V came to 1 base and at J to 3 bases, leaving 6 bases not matched to a gene. The CDR3 runs to 15 residues. The CDR3 DNA reads TGCAGCGTTGAAGCAGGGACAGGGGAAGACTACGAGCAGTACTTC. It codes for CSVEAGTGEDYEQYF.

The rearrangement links TRBV6-5 to TRBJ2-1, with D maybe TRBD2 (5 bases). The CDR3 runs 15 residues. V was pared by 4 bases and J by 5 bases, with 15 bases between. Germline V CDR1 and CDR2: MNHEY, SVGAGI. The CDR3 loop reads CASSSSGSAHNEQFF. The DNA for the CDR3 is TGTGCCAGCAGTTCATCGGGATCAGCACACAATGAGCAGTTCTTC.

This clone was recorded a few times. The chain employs TRBV13 and TRBJ1-1; D is possibly TRBD1 (5 bases). CDR1 and CDR2 from the germline V gene are PRHDT and FYEKMQ (reference sequence). Deletions cut 2 bases from V and 0 bases from J, with 13 bases between. The CDR3 is made up of 16 amino acids. The DNA of the CDR3 is TGTGCCAGCAGCTTACCCCAATGGGGCATGAACACTGAAGCTTTCTTT. As protein: CASSLPQWGMNTEAFF.

This clone was counted between two and nine times. V and J are TRBV7-9 and TRBJ2-7; D perhaps matches TRBD2 (5 bases). The CDR3 runs 14 residues. Germline CDR1 SEHNR, CDR2 FQNEAQ (reference sequence). V was cut by 5 bases and J by 3 bases, with 14 bases left in between. This chain's CDR3 is CASSLISGFYEQYF. As DNA, the CDR3 is TGTGCCAGCAGCCTCATCTCGGGGTTCTACGAGCAGTACTTC.

The chain couples TRBV6-1 to TRBJ2-7; D ambiguous. Trimming took off 1 base at V and 3 bases at J, with 7 bases between the two ends. The V gene's germline CDR1 is MNHNS and CDR2 SASEGT. The CDR3 consists of 13 residues. The CDR3: CASSEGDNYEQYF. In DNA, the CDR3 is TGTGCCAGCAGTGAAGGGGATAACTACGAGCAGTACTTC.

This clone came up a few times. The J gene is TRBJ1-2, the V gene TRBV29-1; D perhaps matches TRBD1 (6 bases). CDR1 SQVTM and CDR2 ANQGSEA come from the germline V gene. CDR3 length: 14 amino acids. V lost 5 bases to trimming and J lost 11 bases, with 24 bases between them. CDR3 sequence: CSVFSRGAEDLYTF. CDR3 DNA: TGCAGCGTTTTCTCCCGGGGGGCAGAGGACTTGTACACCTTC. The full variable domain, completed using reference TRBV29-1 and TRBJ1-2, is SAVISQKPSRDICQRGTSLTIQCQVDSQVTMMFWYRQQPGQSLTLIATANQGSEATYESGFVIDKFPISRPNLTFSTLTVSNMSPEDSSIYLCSVFSRGAEDLYTFGSGTRLTVV.